This TCR beta chain came from a study of regulatory T cells in long-lasting Graves disease. Across the whole study: To qualify as persistent, Graves' disease required over 5 years of antithyroid drugs with positive TSH receptor antibodies. Study-level findings and limits: The study found TRBV28, TRBJ1-2 and TRBJ2-5 favored in persistent disease.

Relying on iRepertoire HTBI primers and Arm-PCR of CDR3 regions, the team built TCR beta libraries. In the original analysis: Identified segments across samples numbered about 56 TRBV and over 13 TRBJ. TCRdb re-derived calls from the multiplex PCR reads in MiXCR, one entry per CDR3 protein. The V and J calls follow TCRdb's processing rather than the paper's. This table holds 310,000 or so distinct CDR3 sequences, about 18% found once. Time point noted: persistent/refractory GD, antithyroid drugs over 5 years with positive TRAb. RNA from PBMCs was the source of the TCR library. Patients met American Thyroid Association criteria for Graves' disease. CDR3 length: 18 residues. The V and J ends lost 0 bases and 3 bases respectively, with 20 bases between them. From germline, CDR1 is DFQATT and CDR2 SNEGSKA (reference sequence). This clonotype was recorded a few times. Antigen: not known.

The specimen comprised peripheral blood mononuclear cells (PBMCs), sampled when the disease was refractory, from a patient treated with antithyroid drugs. The V and J genes are TRBV20-1 and TRBJ2-2; D not resolved. This TCR was recovered from a female donor with Graves disease. CDR3 nucleotides: TGCAGTGCTAGAGATTTCGGACCCACTTTTCGTCACACCGGGGAGCTGTTTTTT. Amino acids: CSARDFGPTFRHTGELFF.